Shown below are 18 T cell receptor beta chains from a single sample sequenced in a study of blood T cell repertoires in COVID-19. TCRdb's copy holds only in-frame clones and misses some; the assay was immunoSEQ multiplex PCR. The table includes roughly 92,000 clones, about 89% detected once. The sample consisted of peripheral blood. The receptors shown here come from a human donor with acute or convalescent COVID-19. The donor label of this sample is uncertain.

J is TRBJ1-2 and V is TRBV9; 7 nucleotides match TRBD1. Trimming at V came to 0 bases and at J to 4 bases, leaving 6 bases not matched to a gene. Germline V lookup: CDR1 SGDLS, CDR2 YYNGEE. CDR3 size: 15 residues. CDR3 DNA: TGTGCCAGCAGCGTAGGAGGAGGGGGCGGCTATGGCTACACCTTC. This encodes CASSVGGGGGYGYTF.

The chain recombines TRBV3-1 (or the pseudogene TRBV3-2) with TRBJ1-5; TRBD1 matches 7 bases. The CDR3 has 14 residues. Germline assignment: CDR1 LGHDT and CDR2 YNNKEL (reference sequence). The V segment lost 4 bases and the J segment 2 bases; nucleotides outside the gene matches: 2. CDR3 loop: CASSRGQGNQPQHF. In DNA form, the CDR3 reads TGTGCCAGCAGCCGTGGACAGGGCAATCAGCCCCAGCATTTT.

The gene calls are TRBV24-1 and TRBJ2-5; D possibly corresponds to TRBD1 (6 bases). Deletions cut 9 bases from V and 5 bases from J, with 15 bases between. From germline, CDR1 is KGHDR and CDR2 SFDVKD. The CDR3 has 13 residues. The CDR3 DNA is TGTGCCACCGAGGGGGATCTGGGGGAGACCCAGTACTTC. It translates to CATEGDLGETQYF.

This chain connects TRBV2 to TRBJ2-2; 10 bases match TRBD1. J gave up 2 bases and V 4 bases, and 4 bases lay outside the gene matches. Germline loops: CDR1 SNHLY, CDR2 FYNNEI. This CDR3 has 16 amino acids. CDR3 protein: CASSGGQGGNTGELFF. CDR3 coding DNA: TGTGCCAGCAGTGGCGGACAGGGGGGTAACACCGGGGAGCTGTTTTTT. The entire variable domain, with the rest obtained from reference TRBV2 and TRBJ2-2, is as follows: EPEVTQTPSHQVTQMGQEVILRCVPISNHLYFYWYRQILGQKVEFLVSFYNNEISEKSEIFDDQFSVERPDGSNFTLKIRSTKLEDSAMYFCASSGGQGGNTGELFFGEGSRLTVL.

The CDR3 nucleotides are TGCGCCAGCAGCTCACAGGGGGCTGACTATGGCTACACCTTC. Encoded protein: CASSSQGADYGYTF. The chain joins TRBV5-1 to TRBJ1-2, with 9 bases fitting TRBD1. V trimming: 3 bases; J trimming: 3 bases; junction bases outside the gene matches: 3. Germline CDR1 and CDR2: SGHRS and YFSETQ. The length of the CDR3 is 14 residues.

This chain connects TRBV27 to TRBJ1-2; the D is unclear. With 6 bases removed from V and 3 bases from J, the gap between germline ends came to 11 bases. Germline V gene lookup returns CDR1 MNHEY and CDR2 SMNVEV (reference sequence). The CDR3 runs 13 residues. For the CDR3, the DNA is TGTGCCAGCAGACACCCGCGGGACTATGGCTACACCTTC. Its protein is CASRHPRDYGYTF.

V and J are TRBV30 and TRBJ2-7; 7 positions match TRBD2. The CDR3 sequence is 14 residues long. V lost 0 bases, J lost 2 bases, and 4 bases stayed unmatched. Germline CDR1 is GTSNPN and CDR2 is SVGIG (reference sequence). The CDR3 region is CAWSVLRGAYEQYF. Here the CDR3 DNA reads TGTGCCTGGAGTGTACTTCGGGGGGCCTACGAGCAGTACTTC.

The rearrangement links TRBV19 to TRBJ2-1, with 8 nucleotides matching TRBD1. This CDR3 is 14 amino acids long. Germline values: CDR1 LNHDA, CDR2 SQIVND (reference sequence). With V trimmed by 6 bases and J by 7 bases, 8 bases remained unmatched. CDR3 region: CASRTGGVTNEQFF. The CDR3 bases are TGTGCCAGTAGAACAGGGGGAGTGACGAATGAGCAGTTCTTC.

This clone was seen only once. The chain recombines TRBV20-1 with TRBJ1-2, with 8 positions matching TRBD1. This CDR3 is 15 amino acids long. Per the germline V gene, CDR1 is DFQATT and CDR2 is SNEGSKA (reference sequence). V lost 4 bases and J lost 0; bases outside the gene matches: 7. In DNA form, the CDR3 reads TGCAGTGCTACTGACAGGGGCCATGCTAACTATGGCTACACCTTC. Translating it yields CSATDRGHANYGYTF.

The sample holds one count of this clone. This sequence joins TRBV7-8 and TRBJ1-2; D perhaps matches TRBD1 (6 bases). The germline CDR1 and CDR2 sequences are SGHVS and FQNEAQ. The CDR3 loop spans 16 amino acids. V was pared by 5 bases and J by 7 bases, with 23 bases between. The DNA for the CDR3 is TGTGCCAGCAGCCTACTGCGGGGGGGGCGCGGTTCTGGCTACACCTTC. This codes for CASSLLRGGRGSGYTF.

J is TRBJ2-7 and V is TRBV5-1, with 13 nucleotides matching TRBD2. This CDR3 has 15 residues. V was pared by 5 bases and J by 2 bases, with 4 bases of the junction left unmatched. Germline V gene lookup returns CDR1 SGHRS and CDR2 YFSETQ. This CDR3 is CASRPGTSGTYEQYF. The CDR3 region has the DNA TGCGCCAGCAGACCCGGGACTAGCGGGACCTACGAGCAGTACTTC.

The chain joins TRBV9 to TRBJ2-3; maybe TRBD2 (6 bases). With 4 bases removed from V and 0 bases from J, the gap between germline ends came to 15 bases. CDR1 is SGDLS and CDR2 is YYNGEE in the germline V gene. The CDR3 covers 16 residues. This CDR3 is CASSPDSGASTDTQYF. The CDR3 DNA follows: TGTGCCAGCAGCCCCGATAGCGGAGCAAGCACAGATACGCAGTATTTT.

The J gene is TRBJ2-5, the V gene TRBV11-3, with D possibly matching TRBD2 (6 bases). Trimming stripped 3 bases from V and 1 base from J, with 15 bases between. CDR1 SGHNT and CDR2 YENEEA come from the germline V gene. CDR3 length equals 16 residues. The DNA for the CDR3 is TGTGCCAGCAGCTTGGGAGGCGCGCCGAGCCAAGAGACCCAGTACTTC. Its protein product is CASSLGGAPSQETQYF.

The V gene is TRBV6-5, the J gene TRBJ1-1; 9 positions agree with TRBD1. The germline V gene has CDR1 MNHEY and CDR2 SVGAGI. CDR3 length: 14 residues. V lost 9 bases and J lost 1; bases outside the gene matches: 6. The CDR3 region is CASLSTGGNTEAFF. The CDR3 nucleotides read TGTGCCAGTTTATCGACAGGGGGGAACACTGAAGCTTTCTTT.

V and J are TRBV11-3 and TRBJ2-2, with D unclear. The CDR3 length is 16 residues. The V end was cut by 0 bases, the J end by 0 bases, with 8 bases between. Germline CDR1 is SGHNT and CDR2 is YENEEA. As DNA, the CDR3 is TGTGCCAGCAGCTTAGATGGCACATCGAACACCGGGGAGCTGTTTTTT. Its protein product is CASSLDGTSNTGELFF.

CDR3 region: CASSPVLGLAGASSSYEQYF. As DNA, the CDR3 is TGTGCCAGCAGTCCCGTCCTGGGACTAGCGGGGGCCTCGAGCTCCTACGAGCAGTACTTC. This sequence joins TRBV28 and TRBJ2-7; 14 bases agree with TRBD2. The germline CDR1 and CDR2 sequences are MDHEN and SYDVKM. Trimming took 5 bases from V and 0 from J; bases not matched to a gene: 15. The CDR3 is 20 amino acids.

For the CDR3, the DNA is TGTGCCATCAGTGATAGAACAGGGGGGAAGAACACTGAAGCTTTCTTT. Its translation: CAISDRTGGKNTEAFF. The chain has TRBV10-3 and TRBJ1-1, with 8 bases lining up with TRBD1. After removal of 3 bases from V and 1 base from J, the junction contained 7 bases not matched to a gene. This CDR3 region has 16 residues. Germline CDR1 ENHRY, CDR2 SYGVKD.

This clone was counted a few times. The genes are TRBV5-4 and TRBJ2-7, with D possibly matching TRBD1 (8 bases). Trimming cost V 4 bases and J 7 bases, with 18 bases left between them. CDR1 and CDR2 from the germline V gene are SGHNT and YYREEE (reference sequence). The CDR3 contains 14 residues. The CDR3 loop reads CASSPQGGLAEQYF. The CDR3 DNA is TGTGCCAGCAGCCCACAGGGGGGGCTGGCGGAGCAGTACTTC. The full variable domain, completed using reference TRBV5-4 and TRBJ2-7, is ETGVTQSPTHLIKTRGQQVTLRCSSQSGHNTVSWYQQALGQGPQFIFQYYREEENGRGNFPPRFSGLQFPNYSSELNVNALELDDSALYLCASSPQGGLAEQYFGPGTRLTVT.